What follows is one T cell receptor (beta chain) and its context. Ages ranged from about 18 to 89 years, with residence in 20 to 30 US areas. CDR1 and CDR2 (germline): SGHRS, YFSETQ. V trimming: 2 bases; J trimming: 8 bases; junction bases outside the gene matches: 6. The CDR3 sequence is 15 residues long. Libraries were prepared by immunoSEQ multiplex PCR; TCRdb keeps only in-frame clonotypes and omits some of them. The sample shows approximately 200,000 clones, 86% of them seen only once. This sample is drawn from a study of blood T cell repertoires in COVID-19. The wider study: Material from acute and convalescent COVID-19 was sourced from the United States, Italy and Spain.

This chain links TRBV5-1 with TRBJ2-1; TRBD2 aligns across 11 bases. The TCR was taken from a woman between 25 and 40 years old who had recovered from COVID-19. Input material: PBMCs or T cells enriched from blood (not recorded which). The CDR3 sequence: CASSLSLAGGDEQFF. CDR3 nucleotide sequence: TGCGCCAGCAGCTTAAGCCTAGCGGGAGGCGATGAGCAGTTCTTC.